A single sample gave rise to the 7 T cell receptor beta chains below, sequenced in a study of shared clonotypes between healthy human individuals. Repertoires were generated with immunoSEQ multiplex PCR, while TCRdb's copy carries only in-frame clones and drops some. The sample comprises about 520,000 clones, over 75% of which are singletons, and roughly 12% rests with the top ten. Sequenced sample: PBMCs. These receptors came from a woman between 40 and 55 years old in good health. Some clones in this sample may be carry-over from other donors' samples.

CDR3 sequence: CASSFGFNTEAFF. For the CDR3, the DNA is TGTGCCAGCAGCTTTGGGTTCAACACTGAAGCTTTCTTT. The V gene is TRBV11-3, the J gene TRBJ1-1; D gene uncertain. Germline CDR1 is SGHNT and CDR2 is YENEEA. V dropped 3 bases and J dropped 2 bases, with 7 bases sitting between them. The CDR3 extends over 13 amino acids. The full variable domain, its missing parts supplied by reference TRBV11-3 and TRBJ1-1, is EAGVVQSPRYKIIEKKQPVAFWCNPISGHNTLYWYLQNLGQGPELLIRYENEEAVDDSQLPKDRFSAERLKGVDSTLKIQPAELGDSAVYLCASSFGFNTEAFFGQGTRLTVV.

This clone came up many times. The sample carries other DNA sequences with the same CDR3. This sequence joins TRBV7-2 and TRBJ2-1; perhaps TRBD2 as D (6 bases). Germline assignment: CDR1 SGHTA and CDR2 FQGNSA. The CDR3 has 13 amino acids. The V gene lost 0 bases and the J gene lost 10 bases, with 10 bases spanning the gap. CDR3 protein: CASSLASRGEQFF. The CDR3 DNA sequence: TGTGCCAGCAGCTTAGCCTCGCGGGGCGAGCAGTTCTTC.

This rearrangement joins TRBV6-1 to TRBJ1-5; perhaps TRBD1 as D (6 bases). The CDR3 spans 16 residues. Trimming took off 0 bases at V and 7 bases at J, with 16 bases between the two ends. From germline, CDR1 is MNHNS and CDR2 SASEGT. The CDR3 DNA sequence: TGTGCCAGCAGTGAAGCGATCGTTGGGGGCAGGCAGCCCCAGCATTTT. Translation: CASSEAIVGGRQPQHF.

The chain combines TRBV19 with TRBJ2-3, with unresolved D. The CDR3 runs to 15 residues. Germline CDR1 LNHDA, CDR2 SQIVND (reference sequence). V was shortened by 5 bases and J by 1 base, with 13 bases between the two germline ends. CDR3 sequence reads: CASSFIRSGTDTQYF. CDR3 DNA: TGTGCCAGTAGTTTTATCCGGTCGGGCACAGATACGCAGTATTTT.

Turning to this clone: With a far larger clone one base away, a read error is the likely cause. This sequence joins TRBV2 and TRBJ2-7; 8 bases line up with TRBD1. Germline trimming cut 6 bases from V and 0 bases from J; bases unmatched to any gene: 7. The CDR3 covers 15 residues. CDR1 SNHLY and CDR2 FYNNEI come from the germline V gene. CDR3 loop: CASSLDRGTSYEQYF. CDR3 coding DNA: TGTGCCAGCAGCCTCGACAGGGGAACCTCCTACGAGCAGTACTTC.

The chain has TRBV6-5 and TRBJ1-5; tentative D call: TRBD1 (5 bases). V was trimmed by 4 bases and J by 4 bases, leaving 11 bases between them. The CDR3 is 14 amino acids. Germline V gene data show CDR1 as MNHEY and CDR2 as SVGAGI. The CDR3 reads CASSFAGLNQPQHF. The DNA for the CDR3 is TGTGCCAGCAGTTTCGCAGGGTTAAATCAGCCCCAGCATTTT.

This clone was detected once. With a much larger clone just one base away, this may be a read error. Other DNA sequences within the sample encode an identical CDR3. The chain recombines TRBV6-6 with TRBJ2-1; D gene ambiguous. CDR3 length: 15 residues. The germline V gene encodes CDR1 MNHNY and CDR2 SVGAGI (reference sequence). The CDR3 here is CASSYGRNYYNEQFF. CDR3 nucleotide sequence: TGTGCCAGTAGTTACGGACGGAACTACTACAATGAGCAGTTCTTC.